The 16 T cell receptor beta chains presented below share a single source sample, sequenced in a study of CD8 T cells in ankylosing spondylitis. Via MiXCR, TCRdb re-called the 5' RACE reads, giving one row per CDR3 protein. The repertoire holds approximately 150,000 distinct CDR3 sequences, with 9.5% to 10% as singletons. Sequenced material: blood, either unsorted or a sorted T cell fraction (not recorded which). These receptors were taken from a female donor with ankylosing spondylitis or in good health (not recorded which).

There are many counts of this clonotype. The chain carries TRBV7-9 and TRBJ1-2, with D possibly being TRBD1 (5 bases). This CDR3 spans 13 amino acids. Germline V gene sequence: CDR1 SEHNR, CDR2 FQNEAQ (reference sequence). Trimming left V 5 bases short and J 6 bases short, with 13 bases between. The CDR3 DNA follows: TGTGCCAGCAGCCGATCGGGGGGAGATGGCTACACCTTC. Residues: CASSRSGGDGYTF.

This sequence joins TRBV7-6 and TRBJ2-3, with D hard to call. Germline CDR1 is SGHVS and CDR2 is FNYEAQ. This CDR3 has 15 residues. The ends were cut back, 6 bases at V and 0 bases at J, with 13 bases in the middle. The CDR3 loop reads CASRPGPLSTDTQYF. For the CDR3, the DNA is TGTGCCAGCAGGCCCGGTCCCCTTAGCACAGATACGCAGTATTTT.

This clonotype has only a few counts. This chain joins TRBV12-3 or TRBV12-4 and TRBJ1-1, with D unresolved. The V end was cut by 3 bases, the J end by 1 base, with 6 bases between. The CDR3 totals 13 residues. CDR3 sequence (DNA): TGTGCCAGCAGTTTTGTTAAGAACACTGAAGCTTTCTTT. This translates into CASSFVKNTEAFF.

This clonotype was observed many times. The chain has TRBV10-2 and TRBJ2-3; D may match TRBD1 or TRBD2 (5 bases each). CDR3 size: 18 residues. V lost 0 bases and J lost 1, with 17 bases in between. Germline CDR1 reads WSHSY; CDR2 reads SAAADI. CDR3 in DNA: TGCGCCAGCAGTGAGTCGATTTCCGTTAGGGACGGCACAGATACGCAGTATTTT. Translation gives CASSESISVRDGTDTQYF.

This clonotype was counted a few times. The CDR3 region is CASSPGGLAHEQYF. CDR3 bases: TGTGCCAGCAGCCCAGGGGGACTAGCTCACGAGCAGTACTTC. The V gene is TRBV9, the J gene TRBJ2-7; 9 bases agree with TRBD2. With V trimmed by 4 bases and J by 5 bases, 7 bases remained unmatched. Germline CDR1 SGDLS, CDR2 YYNGEE. This CDR3 is built from 14 residues. The full variable domain, in which reference TRBV9 and TRBJ2-7 provide the parts outside the CDR3, is DSGVTQTPKHLITATGQRVTLRCSPRSGDLSVYWYQQSLDQGLQFLIQYYNGEERAKGNILERFSAQQFPDLHSELNLSSLELGDSALYFCASSPGGLAHEQYFGPGTRLTVT.

Only a few counts were recorded for this clonotype. The chain couples TRBV6-5 to TRBJ2-4, with D perhaps assigned TRBD1 or TRBD2 (5 bases each). Germline V gene sequence: CDR1 MNHEY, CDR2 SVGAGI. This CDR3 is built from 16 residues. Trimming removed 0 bases from V and 1 base from J, with 10 bases in between. CDR3 DNA sequence: TGTGCCAGCAGTTACTCTCGGGGCTTGGCCAAAAACATTCAGTACTTC. Its translation is CASSYSRGLAKNIQYF.

This clonotype has at least ten counts. Germline is not matched at one junction end, which may reflect a read error. The chain combines TRBV6-4 with TRBJ2-4; D is unresolved. This CDR3 spans 9 amino acids. CDR1 and CDR2 from the germline V gene are MRHNA and SNTAGT. The CDR3 loop reads CASSDSSPF. CDR3 coding DNA: TGTGCCAGCAGTGACTCCAGCCCTTTC.

This clonotype was observed at least ten times. The chain uses TRBV29-1 and TRBJ2-5; 7 bases agree with TRBD1. The CDR3 consists of 14 residues. With V trimmed by 6 bases and J by 1 base, 8 bases remained unmatched. Germline CDR1 is SQVTM and CDR2 is ANQGSEA. CDR3 amino acids: CSVDGAGGQETQYF. In nucleotides, the CDR3 is TGCAGCGTCGACGGGGCAGGGGGCCAAGAGACCCAGTACTTC. Supplemented by reference TRBV29-1 and TRBJ2-5, the full variable domain reads SAVISQKPSRDICQRGTSLTIQCQVDSQVTMMFWYRQQPGQSLTLIATANQGSEATYESGFVIDKFPISRPNLTFSTLTVSNMSPEDSSIYLCSVDGAGGQETQYFGPGTRLLVL.

The J gene is TRBJ2-7, the V gene TRBV19; D is unclear. The CDR3 consists of 15 residues. The germline V gene has CDR1 LNHDA and CDR2 SQIVND (reference sequence). The V end was cut by 3 bases, the J end by 0 bases, with 12 bases between. CDR3 in DNA: TGTGCCAGTAGTATGTCTGGACGGAGCTCCTACGAGCAGTACTTC. Translating gives CASSMSGRSSYEQYF.

This clonotype was counted ten times or more. The V gene is TRBV20-1, the J gene TRBJ2-2, with D unclear. V was cut by 6 bases and J by 9 bases, with 11 bases left in between. The germline CDR1 and CDR2 sequences are DFQATT and SNEGSKA (reference sequence). The CDR3 covers 11 residues. CDR3 DNA: TGCAGTGCCCCGGGCGAGAGGGAGCTGTTTTTT. Residues: CSAPGERELFF.

This clonotype has a count of ten or more. V gene TRBV6-1 combines with J gene TRBJ1-2, with unresolved D. V was cut by 8 bases and J by 3 bases, with 13 bases left in between. CDR1 is MNHNS, CDR2 SASEGT, per germline. CDR3 length equals 13 residues. DNA for the CDR3: TGTGCCAGCCTCGGAGGAGTGGACTATGGCTACACCTTC. This encodes CASLGGVDYGYTF.

This clonotype was recorded at least ten times. V is TRBV7-6 and J is TRBJ2-1, with TRBD2 matching 9 bases. Per the germline V gene, CDR1 is SGHVS and CDR2 is FNYEAQ. The CDR3 is made up of 18 amino acids. V lost 4 bases and J lost 7; bases outside the gene matches: 17. The CDR3 reads CASSSFALGSGSDNEQFF. CDR3 bases: TGTGCCAGCAGCTCGTTCGCGCTAGGTAGCGGGAGTGATAATGAGCAGTTCTTC.

The rearrangement links TRBV3-1 to TRBJ2-7, with TRBD2 matching over 13 bases. Germline lookup yields CDR1 LGHDT and CDR2 YNNKEL (reference sequence). CDR3 length: 15 amino acids. The J segment lost 4 bases and the V segment lost 4 bases, leaving 4 bases of the junction unmatched. CDR3: CASSPWTSGSYEQYF. The CDR3 region has the DNA TGTGCCAGCAGCCCCTGGACTAGCGGGAGTTACGAGCAGTACTTC.

The sample holds a few counts of this clonotype. The chain couples TRBV4-3 to TRBJ2-1, with no clear D. CDR1 and CDR2 (germline): LGHNA, YSLEER. CDR3 length: 16 amino acids. V lost 3 bases, J lost 0 bases, and 12 bases lay in between. This CDR3 reads CASSQLLYSSYNEQFF. In DNA, the CDR3 is TGCGCCAGCAGCCAGCTACTTTATAGCTCCTACAATGAGCAGTTCTTC.

The rearrangement uses TRBV11-2 and TRBJ2-7; D is unclear. Between the trimmed V and J ends, which lost 1 base and 0 bases, there was a span of 7 bases. The CDR3 runs 14 residues. Looked up from germline, CDR1 is SGHAT and CDR2 is FQNNGV. Written as DNA, the CDR3 is TGTGCCAGCAGCTTAGGGGTTTACTCCTACGAGCAGTACTTC. Protein: CASSLGVYSYEQYF.

This clonotype was recorded at least ten times. The chain is built from TRBV5-6 and TRBJ2-1; D is perhaps TRBD2 (6 bases). The CDR3 sequence is 14 residues long. Trimming stripped 0 bases from V and 8 bases from J, with 12 bases between. CDR1 SGHDT and CDR2 YYEEEE come from the germline V gene. CDR3 nucleotides: TGTGCCAGCAGCTTGGAGGACGGGAGCGATGAGCAGTTCTTC. Protein sequence: CASSLEDGSDEQFF.